A single T cell receptor beta chain is shown here with its context. Its specificity is not known. The sample is drawn from a study of lymphopenia after photon versus proton radiotherapy. Study-wide results and limits: Only patients who died were analyzed for survival; proton advantage is unproven.

Germline CDR1 is SGHAT and CDR2 is FQDESV (reference sequence). V shed 0 bases and J 9 bases; nucleotides not matched to a gene: 7. The CDR3 spans 14 residues. Libraries were prepared by immunoSEQ multiplex PCR; TCRdb keeps only in-frame clonotypes and omits some of them. The table lists tens of thousands of clones, over 70% of them singletons. This receptor was identified in a man older than 75 with esophageal cancer. Sequencing used peripheral blood, obtained from a patient treated with proton-based radiotherapy. This rearrangement joins TRBV11-1 to TRBJ1-2; TRBD1 agrees at 7 bases. This CDR3 reads CASSLAGTESRYTF. The CDR3 bases are TGTGCCAGCAGCTTAGCGGGGACAGAGTCTCGCTACACCTTC.